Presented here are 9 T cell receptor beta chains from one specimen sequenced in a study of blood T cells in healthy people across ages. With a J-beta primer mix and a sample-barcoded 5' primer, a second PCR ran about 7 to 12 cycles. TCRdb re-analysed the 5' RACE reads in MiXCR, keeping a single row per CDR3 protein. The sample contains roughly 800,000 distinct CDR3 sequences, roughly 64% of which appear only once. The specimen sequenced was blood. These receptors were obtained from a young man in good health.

The CDR3 spells CAIRVQGSNNEQFF. CDR3 in DNA: TGTGCCATCAGGGTTCAGGGATCGAACAATGAGCAGTTCTTC. The chain joins TRBV10-3 to TRBJ2-1, with D perhaps matching TRBD1 (5 bases). With 6 bases removed from V and 5 bases from J, the gap between germline ends came to 14 bases. CDR1 ENHRY and CDR2 SYGVKD come from the germline V gene. This CDR3 contains 14 residues.

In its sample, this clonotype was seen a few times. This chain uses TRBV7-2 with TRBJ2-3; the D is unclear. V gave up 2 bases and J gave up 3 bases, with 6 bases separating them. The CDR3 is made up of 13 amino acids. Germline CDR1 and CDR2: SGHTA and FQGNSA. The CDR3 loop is CASSLLRTDTQYF. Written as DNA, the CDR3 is TGTGCCAGCAGCTTATTGAGAACAGATACGCAGTATTTT.

CDR3 protein: CAIPLGLNTGELFF. In DNA, the CDR3 is TGTGCCATCCCCCTGGGACTCAACACCGGGGAGCTGTTTTTT. This sequence joins TRBV12-3 or TRBV12-4 and TRBJ2-2; possibly TRBD2 for D (6 bases). V dropped 10 bases and J dropped 2 bases, with 14 bases sitting between them. The CDR3 runs 14 residues.

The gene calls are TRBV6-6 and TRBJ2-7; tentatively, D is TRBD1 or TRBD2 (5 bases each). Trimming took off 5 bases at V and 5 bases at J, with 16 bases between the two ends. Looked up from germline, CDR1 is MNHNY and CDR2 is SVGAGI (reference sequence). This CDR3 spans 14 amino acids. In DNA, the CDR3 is TGTGCCAGCAGTGAGGGGCAAGCAAAAAACGAGCAGTACTTC. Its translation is CASSEGQAKNEQYF.

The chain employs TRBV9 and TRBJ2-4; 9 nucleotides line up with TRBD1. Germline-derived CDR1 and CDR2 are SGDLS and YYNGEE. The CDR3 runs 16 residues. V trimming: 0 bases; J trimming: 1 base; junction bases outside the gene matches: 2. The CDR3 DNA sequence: TGTGCCAGCAGCGTAGGGGACAGGGACGCCAAAAACATTCAGTACTTC. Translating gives CASSVGDRDAKNIQYF.

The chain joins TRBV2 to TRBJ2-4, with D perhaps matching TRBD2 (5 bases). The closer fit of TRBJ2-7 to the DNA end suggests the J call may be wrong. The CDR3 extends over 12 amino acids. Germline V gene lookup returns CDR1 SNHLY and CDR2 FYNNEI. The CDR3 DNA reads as TGTGCCAGCACTCGGGGATCCTACGAGCAGTACTTC. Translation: CASTRGSYEQYF.

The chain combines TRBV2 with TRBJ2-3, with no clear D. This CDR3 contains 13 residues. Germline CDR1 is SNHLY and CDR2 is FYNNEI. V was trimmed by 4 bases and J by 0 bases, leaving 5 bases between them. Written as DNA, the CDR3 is TGTGCCAGCAGTGCACCTAGCACAGATACGCAGTATTTT. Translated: CASSAPSTDTQYF.

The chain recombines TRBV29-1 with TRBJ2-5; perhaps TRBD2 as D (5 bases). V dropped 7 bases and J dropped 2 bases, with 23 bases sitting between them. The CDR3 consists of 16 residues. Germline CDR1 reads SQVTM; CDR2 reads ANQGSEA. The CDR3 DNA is TGCAGCGCTGATGAGGCCGGACTCCGGGGTCAAGAGACCCAGTACTTC. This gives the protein CSADEAGLRGQETQYF.

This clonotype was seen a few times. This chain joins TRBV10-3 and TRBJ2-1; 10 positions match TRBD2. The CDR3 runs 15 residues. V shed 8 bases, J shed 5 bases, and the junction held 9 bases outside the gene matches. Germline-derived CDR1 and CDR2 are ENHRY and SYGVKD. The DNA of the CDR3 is TGTGCCATCGGGGGTGGAGCGGGAGGGGACAATGAGCAGTTCTTC. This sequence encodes CAIGGGAGGDNEQFF.